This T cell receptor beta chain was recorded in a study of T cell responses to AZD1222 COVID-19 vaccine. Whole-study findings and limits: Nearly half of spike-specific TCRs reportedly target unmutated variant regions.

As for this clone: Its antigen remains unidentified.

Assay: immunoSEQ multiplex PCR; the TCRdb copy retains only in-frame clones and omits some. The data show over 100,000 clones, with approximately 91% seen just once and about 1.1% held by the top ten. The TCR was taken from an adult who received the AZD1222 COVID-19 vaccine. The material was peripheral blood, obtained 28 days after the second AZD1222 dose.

The CDR3 region has the DNA TGTGCCAGCAGCTCCCAAACAGGCGGGACCGGGGAGCTGTTTTTT. As protein: CASSSQTGGTGELFF. The chain has TRBV7-9 and TRBJ2-2; D may be TRBD1 or TRBD2 (5 bases each). The CDR3 is made up of 15 amino acids. Per germline, CDR1 SEHNR and CDR2 FQNEAQ (reference sequence). V was shortened by 4 bases and J by 5 bases, with 14 bases between the two germline ends.